Listed here are 10 T cell receptor beta chains from one sample, sequenced in a study of technical replicates of blood from a few donors. TCRdb keeps only in-frame clones here, not all; method: immunoSEQ multiplex PCR. The sample shows some 80,000 clones, 90% to 95% of them seen only once. The sample taken for sequencing was T cells isolated from PBMCs. These receptors came from a human donor in good health.

V and J are TRBV27 and TRBJ2-7, with 8 positions matching TRBD1. Trimming removed 6 bases from V and 4 bases from J; junction bases left unmatched: 8. Germline V lookup: CDR1 MNHEY, CDR2 SMNVEV (reference sequence). The CDR3 extends over 14 amino acids. The CDR3 reads CASSPRGLAYEQYF. The CDR3 DNA reads as TGTGCCAGCAGCCCCAGGGGGCTAGCTTACGAGCAGTACTTC.

The rearrangement joins TRBV9 to TRBJ1-2; 7 bases line up with TRBD1. There are 15 residues in the CDR3. The germline CDR1 and CDR2 sequences are SGDLS and YYNGEE. V shed 0 bases, J shed 4 bases, and the junction held 6 bases outside the gene matches. CDR3 coding DNA: TGTGCCAGCAGCGTAGCTACAGGGGCAGTCTATGGCTACACCTTC. The encoded protein is CASSVATGAVYGYTF.

The chain carries TRBV7-2 and TRBJ1-1; a weak D match, TRBD1 (5 bases). The CDR3 has 11 residues. The germline V gene encodes CDR1 SGHTA and CDR2 FQGNSA. V lost 9 bases to trimming and J lost 3 bases, with 8 bases between them. CDR3 sequence: CASRRDTEAFF. The CDR3 nucleotides read TGTGCCAGTCGCAGGGACACTGAAGCTTTCTTT.

The chain couples TRBV27 to TRBJ2-7; TRBD2 agrees at 15 bases. V gave up 6 bases and J gave up 0 bases; unmatched junction bases: 3. Germline V CDR1 and CDR2: MNHEY, SMNVEV (reference sequence). The CDR3 has 16 amino acids. This chain's CDR3 is CASRGLAGGVSYEQYF. CDR3 coding DNA: TGTGCCAGCAGGGGACTAGCGGGAGGTGTCTCCTACGAGCAGTACTTC.

V is TRBV7-8 and J is TRBJ2-5, with 11 nucleotides matching TRBD2. V was clipped by 5 bases and J by 7 bases; unmatched bases: 12. The CDR3 totals 16 residues. CDR1 SGHVS and CDR2 FQNEAQ come from the germline V gene. For the CDR3, the DNA is TGTGCCAGCAGCACGGGACTAGCGGAGTTCATACGGACCCAGTACTTC. It encodes CASSTGLAEFIRTQYF.

The CDR3 is CTSRDISDTQYF. The CDR3 DNA is TGCACCAGCAGGGACATCTCAGATACGCAGTATTTT. This chain uses TRBV1 with TRBJ2-3; the table's D call, TRBD1, has no DNA check behind it. TRBV1 is designated a pseudogene. This CDR3 has 12 amino acids.

This sequence joins TRBV20-1 and TRBJ2-7; D unresolved. The CDR3 has 11 residues. Germline V gene data show CDR1 as DFQATT and CDR2 as SNEGSKA (reference sequence). The ends were cut back, 5 bases at V and 1 base at J, with 6 bases in the middle. DNA of the CDR3: TGCAGTGCTGCGACTTCCTACGAGCAGTACTTC. It yields the protein CSAATSYEQYF.

The chain couples TRBV6-6 to TRBJ2-1; TRBD2 aligns across 9 bases. Losses at the gene ends were 2 bases for V and 6 bases for J; bases not matched to a gene: 2. This CDR3 is built from 14 residues. Per germline, CDR1 MNHNY and CDR2 SVGAGI (reference sequence). The CDR3 bases are TGTGCCAGCAGTTACCAGACTAGCGGCAATGAGCAGTTCTTC. Amino acids: CASSYQTSGNEQFF.

The J gene is TRBJ1-6, the V gene TRBV4-2; D not resolved. The CDR3 spans 12 residues. CDR1 and CDR2 (germline): LGHNA, YNFKEQ. V lost 1 base and J lost 10, with 5 bases in between. The CDR3 loop reads CASSQVASPLHF. Written as DNA, the CDR3 is TGTGCCAGCAGCCAAGTAGCGTCACCCCTCCACTTT.

This chain uses TRBV7-2 with TRBJ1-5; TRBD1 is a possible D gene (6 bases). Germline V gene data show CDR1 as SGHTA and CDR2 as FQGNSA. CDR3 length equals 14 residues. V was cut by 7 bases and J by 6 bases, with 16 bases left in between. In DNA, the CDR3 is TGTGCCAGCACCTCGGGACATAAGAGTCAGCCCCAGCATTTT. Its translation: CASTSGHKSQPQHF.